Below, one T cell receptor (beta chain) is given with its context. The CDR3 contains 14 residues. Germline CDR1 and CDR2: MNHNS and SASEGT. Trimming shortened V by 4 bases and J by 1 base, and 10 bases separated the two germline ends. The data were taken from a study of technical replicates of blood from several donors. Method: immunoSEQ multiplex PCR; TCRdb's copy keeps in-frame clones and lacks some. This sample yields over 60,000 clones, of which over 85% are seen a single time; roughly 4.9% belongs to the top ten. This chain connects TRBV6-1 to TRBJ1-1; D is undetermined. Sequenced: PBMCs. This receptor was taken from a human donor in good health. Some clones in this sample may be carry-over from other donors' samples. The CDR3 DNA sequence: TGTGCCAGCAGTGGAACGGGTTGGAACACTGAAGCTTTCTTT. This gives the protein CASSGTGWNTEAFF.